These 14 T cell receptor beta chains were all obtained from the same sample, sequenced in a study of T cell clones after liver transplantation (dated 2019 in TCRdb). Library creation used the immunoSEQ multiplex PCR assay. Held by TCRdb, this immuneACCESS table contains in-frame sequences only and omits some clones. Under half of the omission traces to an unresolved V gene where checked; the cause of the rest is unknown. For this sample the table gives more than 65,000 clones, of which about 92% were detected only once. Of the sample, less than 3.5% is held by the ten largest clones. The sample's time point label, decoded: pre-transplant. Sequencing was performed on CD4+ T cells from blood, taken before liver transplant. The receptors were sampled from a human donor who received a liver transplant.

This CDR3 reads CASSQALVYEQYF. The DNA of the CDR3 is TGCGCCAGCAGCCAAGCACTAGTCTACGAGCAGTACTTC. The V call is TRBV4-3, the J call TRBJ2-7; weak D call: TRBD2 (5 bases). Between the trimmed V and J ends, which lost 1 base and 3 bases, there was a span of 7 bases. From germline, CDR1 is LGHNA and CDR2 YSLEER. The CDR3 has 13 residues.

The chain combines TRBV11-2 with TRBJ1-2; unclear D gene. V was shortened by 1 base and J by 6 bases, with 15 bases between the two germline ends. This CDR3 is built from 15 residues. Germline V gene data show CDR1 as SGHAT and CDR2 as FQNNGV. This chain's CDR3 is CASSLVRGSPNGYTF. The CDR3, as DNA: TGTGCCAGCAGCTTAGTACGCGGCAGCCCAAATGGCTACACCTTC.

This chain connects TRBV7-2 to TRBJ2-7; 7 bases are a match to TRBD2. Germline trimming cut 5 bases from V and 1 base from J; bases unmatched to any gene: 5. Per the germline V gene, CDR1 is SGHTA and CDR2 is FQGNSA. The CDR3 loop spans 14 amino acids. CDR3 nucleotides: TGTGCCAGCAGCCTGGGGGGGATTTCCTACGAGCAGTACTTC. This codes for CASSLGGISYEQYF.

CDR3 residues: CASSLTIAGGPYEQYF. The CDR3 DNA sequence: TGCGCCAGCAGCTTGACCATAGCGGGAGGGCCCTACGAGCAGTACTTC. The V call is TRBV5-1, the J call TRBJ2-7; 11 bases align to TRBD2. Germline CDR1 and CDR2: SGHRS and YFSETQ. The CDR3 runs to 16 residues. The ends lost 1 base at V and 2 bases at J; junction bases unmatched: 5. The full variable domain, rest sourced from reference TRBV5-1 and TRBJ2-7, is KAGVTQTPRYLIKTRGQQVTLSCSPISGHRSVSWYQQTPGQGLQFLFEYFSETQRNKGNFPGRFSGRQFSNSRSEMNVSTLELGDSALYLCASSLTIAGGPYEQYFGPGTRLTVT.

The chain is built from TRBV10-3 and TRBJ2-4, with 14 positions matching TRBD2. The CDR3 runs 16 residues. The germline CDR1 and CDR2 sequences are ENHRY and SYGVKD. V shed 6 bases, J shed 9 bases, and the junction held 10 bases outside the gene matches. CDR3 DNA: TGTGCCATCAGCCAGGGACTAGCGGGAGAGTTGGGCATTCAGTACTTC. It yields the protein CAISQGLAGELGIQYF.

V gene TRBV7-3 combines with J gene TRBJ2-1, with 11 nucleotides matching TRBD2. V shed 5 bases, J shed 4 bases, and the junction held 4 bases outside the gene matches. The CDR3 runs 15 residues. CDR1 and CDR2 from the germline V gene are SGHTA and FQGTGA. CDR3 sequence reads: CASSPTSGSYNEQFF. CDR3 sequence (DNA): TGTGCCAGCAGCCCCACTAGCGGGAGTTACAATGAGCAGTTCTTC.

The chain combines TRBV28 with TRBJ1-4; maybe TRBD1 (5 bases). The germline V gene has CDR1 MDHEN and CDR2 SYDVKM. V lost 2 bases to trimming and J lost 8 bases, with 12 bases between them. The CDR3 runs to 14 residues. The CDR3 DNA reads TGTGCCAGCAGTTTACGGTTGAGGGGCGAAAAACTGTTTTTT. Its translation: CASSLRLRGEKLFF.

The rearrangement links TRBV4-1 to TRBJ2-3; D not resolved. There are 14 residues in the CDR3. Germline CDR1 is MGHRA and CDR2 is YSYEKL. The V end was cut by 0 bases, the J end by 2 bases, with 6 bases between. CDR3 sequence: CASSQDQNTDTQYF. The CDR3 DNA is TGCGCCAGCAGCCAAGATCAGAACACAGATACGCAGTATTTT.

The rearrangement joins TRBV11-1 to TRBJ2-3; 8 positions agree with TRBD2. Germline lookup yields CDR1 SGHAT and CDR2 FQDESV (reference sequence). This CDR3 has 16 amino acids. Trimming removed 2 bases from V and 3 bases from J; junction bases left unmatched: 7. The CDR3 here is CASSLKGLGGTDTQYF. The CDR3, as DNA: TGTGCCAGCAGCTTAAAGGGACTAGGGGGTACAGATACGCAGTATTTT. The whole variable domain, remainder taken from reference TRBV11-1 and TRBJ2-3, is EAEVAQSPRYKITEKSQAVAFWCDPISGHATLYWYRQILGQGPELLVQFQDESVVDDSQLPKDRFSAERLKGVDSTLKIQPAELGDSAMYLCASSLKGLGGTDTQYFGPGTRLTVL.

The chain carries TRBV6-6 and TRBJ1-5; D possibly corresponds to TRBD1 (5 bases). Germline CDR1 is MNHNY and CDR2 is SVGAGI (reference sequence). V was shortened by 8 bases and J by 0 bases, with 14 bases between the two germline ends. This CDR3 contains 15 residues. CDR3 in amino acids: CASAPDIYSNQPQHF. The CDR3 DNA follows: TGTGCCAGCGCTCCGGACATTTATAGCAATCAGCCCCAGCATTTT.

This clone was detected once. The CDR3 DNA follows: TGTGCCAGCAGCCTTAGCGGGAACCCTCCTCTCTACGAGCAGTACTTC. This codes for CASSLSGNPPLYEQYF. The chain has TRBV27 and TRBJ2-7, with 8 positions matching TRBD2. The germline gives CDR1 MNHEY, CDR2 SMNVEV (reference sequence). CDR3 size: 16 residues. V lost 6 bases, J lost 3 bases, and 13 bases stayed unmatched.

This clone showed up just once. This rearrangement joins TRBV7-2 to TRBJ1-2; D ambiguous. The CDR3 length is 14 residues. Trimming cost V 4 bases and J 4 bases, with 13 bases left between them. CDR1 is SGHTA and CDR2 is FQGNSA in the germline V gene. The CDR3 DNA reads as TGTGCCAGCAGCTCCGGGTTGGGTACCTATGGCTACACCTTC. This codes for CASSSGLGTYGYTF.

The CDR3 here is CASSPTTGFYGYTF. As DNA, the CDR3 is TGTGCCAGTAGTCCAACAACAGGGTTTTATGGCTACACCTTC. The rearrangement uses TRBV19 and TRBJ1-2; a possible D gene is TRBD1 (6 bases). V shed 5 bases and J shed 5 bases, with 15 bases lying between them. The CDR3 contains 14 residues. The germline V gene has CDR1 LNHDA and CDR2 SQIVND (reference sequence). The full variable domain, in which reference TRBV19 and TRBJ1-2 provide the parts outside the CDR3, is DGGITQSPKYLFRKEGQNVTLSCEQNLNHDAMYWYRQDPGQGLRLIYYSQIVNDFQKGDIAEGYSVSREKKESFPLTVTSAQKNPTAFYLCASSPTTGFYGYTFGSGTRLTVV.

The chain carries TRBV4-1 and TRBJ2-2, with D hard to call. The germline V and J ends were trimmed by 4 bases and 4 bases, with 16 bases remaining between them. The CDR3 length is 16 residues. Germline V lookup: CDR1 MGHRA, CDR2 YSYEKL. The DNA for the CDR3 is TGCGCCAGCAGCCCCGAGACAAGTCGGGCCACCGGGGAGCTGTTTTTT. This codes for CASSPETSRATGELFF.